A selection of T cell receptor beta chains follows, all from one sample in a study of CD8+CD57+ T cells in acquired aplastic anemia. TCRdb recomputed calls from the reads with MiXCR, one row per CDR3 protein. The sample shows 450,000 to 550,000 distinct CDR3 sequences, under 40% of them seen only once. Specimen: sorted CD4+, CD8+, or CD8+CD57+ T cells (not recorded which) from PBMCs. These receptor sequences come from a human donor with aplastic anemia. Each CDR3 is given with its conserved first and last residue. Each record gives: J gene, D gene, CDR3 length, clone size, V gene, CDR3 DNA, CDR3 protein. D genes are given only for firm matches. A row's size may be missing; if present it is once, few, many or a size class.

TRBJ2-5 . 11 . TRBV20-1 TGCAGCACCATCATCAGGCAGACCCAGTACTTC CSTIIRQTQYF
TRBJ1-5 . 15 many TRBV7-2 TGTGCCAGCAGCTTAGTTGGTCAGGGCTATCAGCCCCAGCATTTT CASSLVGQGYQPQHF
TRBJ1-6 . 11 few TRBV24-1 TGTGCCAGCCACTCGGGTTCACCCCTCCACTTT CASHSGSPLHF
TRBJ1-2 . 10 many TRBV20-1 TGCAGTGCTATCGACTATGGCTACACCTTC CSAIDYGYTF
TRBJ1-4 . 14 few TRBV6-5 TGTGCCAGCAGTTATCGTCAGGACTCTGAAAAACTGTTTTTT CASSYRQDSEKLFF
TRBJ1-1 . 13 many TRBV15 TGTGCCACCAGCAGAGATCTGACAGAGAAAGCTTTCTTT CATSRDLTEKAFF
TRBJ2-1 TRBD1 15 many TRBV24-1 TGTGCCACCAGTGATGGGGGACAGGGTTCATATGAGCAGTTCTTC CATSDGGQGSYEQFF
TRBJ1-2 . 15 many TRBV7-2 TGTGCCAGCAGCCCCGTCCGGGCCCCGACGGGTGGCTACACCTTC CASSPVRAPTGGYTF
TRBJ1-1 . 12 many TRBV20-1 TGCAGTGCTAGTGACGTGAACACTGAAGCTTTCTTT CSASDVNTEAFF
TRBJ1-2 . 15 many TRBV4-2 TGTGCCAGCAGCCAAGAGGGGCAGGCGGGCTATGGCTACACCTTC CASSQEGQAGYGYTF
TRBJ1-2 . 11 . TRBV3-1 TGTGCCAGCAGCCAAGAACTTGGCTACACCTTC CASSQELGYTF
TRBJ2-3 TRBD1 14 few TRBV5-8 TGTGCCAGCAGCTTGGGCCCTGGACAGGGGCCCCAGTATTTT CASSLGPGQGPQYF